The 19 T cell receptor beta chains listed next were all sequenced from one sample in a study of T cells after posttransplantation cyclophosphamide. Cyclophosphamide on days +3 and +4 followed busulfan-fludarabine conditioning and a marrow graft. Libraries were prepared by immunoSEQ multiplex PCR; TCRdb keeps only in-frame clonotypes and omits some of them. The sample shows about 10,000 clones, none of them appearing just once. The sample here was PBMCs, taken after allogeneic stem cell transplant with posttransplant cyclophosphamide. The source of these receptors is a female patient in her thirties or forties who received an allogeneic stem cell transplant from a related donor, was CMV-positive, and had no GVHD. The graft donor may account for some of the T cells.

This clone was observed many times. The chain recombines TRBV4-1 with TRBJ2-7; 8 bases fit TRBD1. CDR3 length: 15 amino acids. J gave up 0 bases and V 4 bases, and 5 bases lay outside the gene matches. Germline CDR1 MGHRA, CDR2 YSYEKL. In nucleotides, the CDR3 is TGCGCCAGCAGCCTGCGACAGGGGAGCTCCTACGAGCAGTACTTC. It encodes CASSLRQGSSYEQYF.

This clone was observed many times. The chain uses TRBV7-2 and TRBJ2-1; D call uncertain. V was pared by 5 bases and J by 0 bases, with 14 bases between. This CDR3 region has 16 residues. Germline CDR1 and CDR2: SGHTA and FQGNSA. DNA for the CDR3: TGTGCCAGCAGCCCCGAGGCCTCTAGCTCCTACAATGAGCAGTTCTTC. Translated: CASSPEASSSYNEQFF.

This clone came up many times. The CDR3 bases are TGTGCCATCAGTCGACAGGGAAGGGGCACCGGGGAGCTGTTTTTT. Translating it yields CAISRQGRGTGELFF. This chain links TRBV10-3 with TRBJ2-2, with 7 bases that match TRBD1. CDR1 and CDR2 from the germline V gene are ENHRY and SYGVKD. After removal of 5 bases from V and 4 bases from J, the junction contained 7 bases not matched to a gene. This CDR3 has 15 amino acids.

The sample holds many counts of this clone. The CDR3 coding sequence is TGTGCCAGCAGCTCCAGACAGGCCTACTCCTACGAGCAGTACTTC. Its protein is CASSSRQAYSYEQYF. The V and J genes are TRBV7-9 and TRBJ2-7; D is possibly TRBD1 (6 bases). V was trimmed by 4 bases and J by 0 bases, leaving 13 bases between them. The CDR3 spans 15 residues. Germline CDR1 reads SEHNR; CDR2 reads FQNEAQ (reference sequence).

This clone occurred many times. This sequence joins TRBV7-2 and TRBJ2-1; 11 bases fit TRBD2. The V gene end was trimmed by 5 bases and the J gene end by 4 bases; junction bases not matched to a gene: 4. In germline, CDR1 is SGHTA, CDR2 FQGNSA. This CDR3 has 15 residues. The CDR3 loop is CASSHGLAGYNEQFF. DNA for the CDR3: TGTGCCAGCAGCCACGGACTAGCGGGTTACAATGAGCAGTTCTTC.

This clone was seen many times. V usage is TRBV5-1 and J usage is TRBJ1-6; D perhaps matches TRBD1 (6 bases). V was clipped by 3 bases and J by 4 bases, with 17 bases between them. The CDR3 length is 17 residues. In germline, CDR1 is SGHRS, CDR2 YFSETQ. The CDR3 DNA reads TGCGCCAGCAGCTCTCGACAGGCCAATACTTATAATTCACCCCTCCACTTT. This encodes CASSSRQANTYNSPLHF.

This clone showed up many times. The V gene is TRBV6-4, the J gene TRBJ1-6, with D possibly TRBD1 on 5 matching bases. From germline, CDR1 is MRHNA and CDR2 SNTAGT. The CDR3 consists of 15 residues. Trimming removed 8 bases from V and 9 bases from J, with 20 bases in between. The CDR3 bases are TGTGCCAGCTCCTTGCGAAGCAGGGAAAGTTCACCCCTCCACTTT. This encodes CASSLRSRESSPLHF.

This clone showed up many times. The DNA of the CDR3 is TGCGCCAGCAGCCAAGGAGGGACTAGACGGATCTACGAGCAGTACTTC. Its protein product is CASSQGGTRRIYEQYF. The V and J genes are TRBV4-1 and TRBJ2-7, with 8 bases identical to TRBD2. This CDR3 spans 16 amino acids. The germline gives CDR1 MGHRA, CDR2 YSYEKL. V trimming: 1 base; J trimming: 3 bases; junction bases outside the gene matches: 8.

This clone was recorded at least ten times. The rearrangement links TRBV10-1 to TRBJ1-1, with TRBD1 identical over 11 bases. In germline, CDR1 is WNHNN, CDR2 SYGVQD (reference sequence). The CDR3 totals 16 residues. J lost 1 base, V lost 10 bases, and 11 bases had no gene match. CDR3 DNA sequence: TGCGCCATCCCCGGGACAGGGGGTTTTAAGAACACTGAAGCTTTCTTT. It specifies CAIPGTGGFKNTEAFF.

This clone was recorded at least ten times. This chain joins TRBV19 and TRBJ1-5; 7 bases agree with TRBD1. CDR3 size: 14 residues. The V gene's germline CDR1 is LNHDA and CDR2 SQIVND (reference sequence). V dropped 7 bases and J dropped 4; count of bases not matched to a gene: 7. In nucleotides, the CDR3 is TGTGCCAGTATCGGTAGGGGGCCGAATCAGCCCCAGCATTTT. Translating it yields CASIGRGPNQPQHF.

The sample holds a few counts of this clone. A much larger clone is a single base away; this may be a read error. The genes are TRBV9 and TRBJ2-7, with D maybe TRBD1 (5 bases). Per germline, CDR1 SGDLS and CDR2 YYNGEE. CDR3 size: 15 residues. The germline V and J ends were trimmed by 9 bases and 4 bases, with 23 bases remaining between them. The CDR3 bases are TGTGCCATTTGTTTCAAACAGGAGACGGCATACGAGCAGTACTTC. Protein: CAICFKQETAYEQYF.

This clone occurred many times. The chain employs TRBV2 and TRBJ2-2; TRBD1 agrees at 9 bases. CDR1 and CDR2 (germline): SNHLY, FYNNEI. Trimming cost V 7 bases and J 7 bases; bases outside gene matches: 10. CDR3 length: 15 amino acids. CDR3 coding DNA: TGTGCCAGCACTCATCCGGGACAGGGAAGCGGGGAGCTGTTTTTT. This codes for CASTHPGQGSGELFF.

This clone was picked up many times. V and J are TRBV27 and TRBJ1-2; 10 nucleotides match TRBD1. Germline CDR1 reads MNHEY; CDR2 reads SMNVEV (reference sequence). With V trimmed by 7 bases and J by 4 bases, 6 bases remained unmatched. CDR3 length: 14 residues. CDR3 sequence reads: CASMGQGTTYGYTF. The CDR3 nucleotides are TGTGCCAGCATGGGACAGGGGACTACCTATGGCTACACCTTC.

Sample share makes this clone large. The V and J genes are TRBV4-2 and TRBJ1-4, with D unresolved. V was pared by 0 bases and J by 7 bases, with 15 bases between. CDR1 is LGHNA, CDR2 YNFKEQ, per germline. The CDR3 is 16 amino acids. CDR3 protein: CASSQDPITPLEKLFF. In nucleotides, the CDR3 is TGTGCCAGCAGCCAAGATCCCATAACTCCCCTTGAAAAACTGTTTTTT.

The chain uses TRBV24-1 and TRBJ1-2; 7 nucleotides match TRBD1. V shed 2 bases and J 4 bases; nucleotides not matched to a gene: 6. This CDR3 has 15 residues. CDR1 is KGHDR and CDR2 is SFDVKD in the germline V gene. The CDR3 sequence is CATSDSSGGGYGYTF. CDR3 DNA sequence: TGTGCCACCAGTGATTCCTCAGGGGGAGGCTATGGCTACACCTTC.

This clone was seen only a few times. The V and J genes are TRBV9 and TRBJ1-4, with D tentatively TRBD1 (5 bases). This CDR3 is built from 16 residues. The germline gives CDR1 SGDLS, CDR2 YYNGEE. V shed 0 bases and J shed 5 bases, with 14 bases lying between them. CDR3: CASSVETGGLNEKLFF. The CDR3 DNA follows: TGTGCCAGCAGCGTAGAGACGGGGGGGTTGAATGAAAAACTGTTTTTT. Combining the CDR3 with reference TRBV9 and TRBJ1-4 gives the whole variable domain DSGVTQTPKHLITATGQRVTLRCSPRSGDLSVYWYQQSLDQGLQFLIQYYNGEERAKGNILERFSAQQFPDLHSELNLSSLELGDSALYFCASSVETGGLNEKLFFGSGTQLSVL.

By frequency in the sample, this clone is medium-sized. The rearrangement uses TRBV19 and TRBJ2-5; TRBD1 aligns across 10 bases. V shed 4 bases and J 4 bases; nucleotides not matched to a gene: 9. The germline CDR1 and CDR2 sequences are LNHDA and SQIVND (reference sequence). The CDR3 is made up of 16 amino acids. The CDR3, as DNA: TGTGCCAGTAGTACCCCGCGACAGGGGGCTGGAGAGACCCAGTACTTC. Residues: CASSTPRQGAGETQYF. Combining the CDR3 with reference TRBV19 and TRBJ2-5 gives the whole variable domain DGGITQSPKYLFRKEGQNVTLSCEQNLNHDAMYWYRQDPGQGLRLIYYSQIVNDFQKGDIAEGYSVSREKKESFPLTVTSAQKNPTAFYLCASSTPRQGAGETQYFGPGTRLLVL.

This clone was seen ten or more times. V gene TRBV4-2 combines with J gene TRBJ1-2; 9 nucleotides align to TRBD1. V was clipped by 0 bases and J by 8 bases; unmatched bases: 13. From germline, CDR1 is LGHNA and CDR2 YNFKEQ. CDR3 size: 17 residues. CDR3 in amino acids: CASSQDGSPGQGEGYTF. The CDR3 DNA sequence: TGTGCCAGCAGCCAAGATGGGTCCCCGGGACAGGGTGAAGGCTACACCTTC.

In this sample, this clone turned up many times. This sequence joins TRBV5-5 and TRBJ2-3; D unclear. V lost 1 base, J lost 0 bases, and 9 bases lay in between. The CDR3 loop spans 15 amino acids. CDR1 is SGHKS and CDR2 is YYEKEE in the germline V gene (reference sequence). The chain's CDR3 is CASSLYGSSTDTQYF. The CDR3 region has the DNA TGTGCCAGCAGCTTGTATGGCAGTAGCACAGATACGCAGTATTTT.